This T cell receptor beta chain stems from a study of blood T cell repertoires in COVID-19. Study at large: Sites in the United States, Italy and Spain provided acute and convalescent COVID-19 samples.

Per the original data handling: Estimation of nucleated cell counts relied on the amplification of reference gene primers. TCRdb keeps only in-frame clones here, not all; method: immunoSEQ multiplex PCR. That table is the source of V, J and clone size, and D and trimming were worked out from the DNA. Of over 90,000 clones detected, roughly 86% appear once; the ten largest clones hold 13%. Sequencing input: peripheral blood. The clonotype originates from a woman in her fifties or sixties in a cohort sampled during active or convalescent COVID-19.

In nucleotides, the CDR3 is TGTGCCAGCAGTCCAGGGCGGACTAATGAAAAACTGTTTTTT. Its protein product is CASSPGRTNEKLFF. This sequence joins TRBV7-6 and TRBJ1-4; tentatively, D is TRBD1 (5 bases). The V and J ends lost 6 bases and 2 bases respectively, with 10 bases between them. This CDR3 has 14 residues. From germline, CDR1 is SGHVS and CDR2 FNYEAQ.